The 12 T cell receptor beta chains presented below share a single source sample, sequenced in a study of blood T cell repertoires in COVID-19 (dated by TCRdb to 2018 to 2020). Library construction relied on the immunoSEQ multiplex PCR assay. TCRdb carries this immuneACCESS record with in-frame sequences only. Its versions omit some clonotypes, under half of them owing to an unresolved V gene in the studies checked, with the rest unexplained. The sample table contains more than 65,000 clones; only one count was recorded for approximately 84% of them. 10% to 15% of the sample is held by the ten biggest clonotypes. What was sequenced was peripheral blood. The source of these receptors is a human donor in a cohort sampled during active COVID-19.

V is TRBV11-3 and J is TRBJ2-1; a weak D match, TRBD1 (6 bases). In germline, CDR1 is SGHNT, CDR2 YENEEA. This CDR3 spans 14 amino acids. V was pared by 5 bases and J by 2 bases, with 10 bases between. The CDR3 sequence is CASSIRQAYNEQFF. CDR3 DNA: TGTGCCAGCAGCATAAGACAGGCCTACAATGAGCAGTTCTTC.

The V gene is TRBV5-1, the J gene TRBJ2-7; TRBD2 is a possible D gene (6 bases). The CDR3 is made up of 13 amino acids. Germline V CDR1 and CDR2: SGHRS, YFSETQ. The V gene lost 5 bases and the J gene lost 0 bases, with 9 bases spanning the gap. The CDR3: CASSGGNSYEQYF. CDR3 DNA: TGCGCCAGCAGTGGGGGGAACTCCTACGAGCAGTACTTC. The full variable domain, its missing parts supplied by reference TRBV5-1 and TRBJ2-7, is KAGVTQTPRYLIKTRGQQVTLSCSPISGHRSVSWYQQTPGQGLQFLFEYFSETQRNKGNFPGRFSGRQFSNSRSEMNVSTLELGDSALYLCASSGGNSYEQYFGPGTRLTVT.

The V and J genes are TRBV7-8 and TRBJ1-1, with no clear D. Trimming cost V 1 base and J 5 bases, with 11 bases left between them. The CDR3 spans 14 residues. Per germline, CDR1 SGHVS and CDR2 FQNEAQ. CDR3 DNA: TGTGCCAGCAGCTTAGTGGAGGGATTGACTGAAGCTTTCTTT. Its translation: CASSLVEGLTEAFF.

The gene calls are TRBV30 and TRBJ1-6, with a possible D match to TRBD1 (5 bases). Trimming shortened V by 3 bases and J by 5 bases, and 20 bases separated the two germline ends. This CDR3 contains 17 residues. Per the germline V gene, CDR1 is GTSNPN and CDR2 is SVGIG (reference sequence). The CDR3 nucleotides are TGTGCCTGGAGGGACTCCAGGGAGGGGATCCATAATTCACCCCTCCACTTT. Translating it yields CAWRDSREGIHNSPLHF.

This clone has a single count. This chain uses TRBV7-3 with TRBJ2-2; 10 bases map to TRBD1. This CDR3 has 16 residues. J lost 5 bases, V lost 3 bases, and 6 bases had no gene match. Germline CDR1 and CDR2: SGHTA and FQGTGA. This chain's CDR3 is CASSFMGTGDTGELFF. The DNA for the CDR3 is TGTGCCAGCAGCTTCATGGGGACAGGGGATACCGGGGAGCTGTTTTTT.

This chain joins TRBV5-1 and TRBJ2-3; D is possibly TRBD2 (5 bases). V was shortened by 4 bases and J by 4 bases, with 13 bases between the two germline ends. The germline V gene has CDR1 SGHRS and CDR2 YFSETQ. The CDR3 contains 14 residues. For the CDR3, the DNA is TGCGCCAGCAGCACGGGGATATGGGCAGATACGCAGTATTTT. Amino acids: CASSTGIWADTQYF.

V is TRBV11-2 and J is TRBJ2-2; a weak D match, TRBD2 (6 bases). Germline V gene sequence: CDR1 SGHAT, CDR2 FQNNGV. The CDR3 contains 18 residues. Trimming left V 3 bases short and J 0 bases short, with 17 bases between. The CDR3 region has the DNA TGTGCCAGCAGCTTGAGAGCTAGCGAGAGATCGAACACCGGGGAGCTGTTTTTT. This codes for CASSLRASERSNTGELFF.

The chain links TRBV9 to TRBJ1-4, with D perhaps TRBD1 (6 bases). This CDR3 contains 15 residues. Germline V gene lookup returns CDR1 SGDLS and CDR2 YYNGEE. Trimming shortened V by 3 bases and J by 8 bases, and 17 bases separated the two germline ends. CDR3 amino acids: CASSESGASREKLFF. The CDR3 DNA reads TGTGCCAGCAGCGAATCAGGGGCGTCGAGGGAAAAACTGTTTTTT.

This sequence joins TRBV6-6 and TRBJ1-5; D gene ambiguous. Per germline, CDR1 MNHNY and CDR2 SVGAGI (reference sequence). The CDR3 has 15 residues. The V gene lost 6 bases and the J gene lost 6 bases, with 18 bases spanning the gap. CDR3 nucleotide sequence: TGTGCCAGCAGACCCGGGAAAGCAGGTGGTCAGCCCCAGCATTTT. Protein product: CASRPGKAGGQPQHF.

The chain couples TRBV2 to TRBJ2-3; no clear D gene. Trimming removed 7 bases from V and 0 bases from J, with 20 bases in between. Germline V gene sequence: CDR1 SNHLY, CDR2 FYNNEI. The CDR3 totals 17 residues. CDR3 sequence reads: CASKATTPLGSTDTQYF. The CDR3 DNA sequence: TGTGCCAGCAAGGCTACTACCCCTCTTGGGAGCACAGATACGCAGTATTTT.

This clone appeared a single time. The chain carries TRBV5-4 and TRBJ1-3; a weak D match, TRBD1 (5 bases). The CDR3 has 15 residues. Trimming pared 0 bases from V and 0 bases from J, leaving 7 bases between. The germline CDR1 and CDR2 sequences are SGHNT and YYREEE (reference sequence). Here the CDR3 reads CASSLGQSSGNTIYF. CDR3 nucleotide sequence: TGTGCCAGCAGCTTGGGACAGAGCTCTGGAAACACCATATATTTT.

A few counts support this clone. This chain links TRBV10-3 with TRBJ1-1; 7 nucleotides match TRBD1. Trimming cost V 0 bases and J 6 bases; bases outside gene matches: 1. Germline V gene data show CDR1 as ENHRY and CDR2 as SYGVKD. This CDR3 has 13 amino acids. CDR3 loop: CAISESQGAEAFF. CDR3 nucleotides: TGTGCCATCAGTGAGTCCCAGGGGGCTGAAGCTTTCTTT.